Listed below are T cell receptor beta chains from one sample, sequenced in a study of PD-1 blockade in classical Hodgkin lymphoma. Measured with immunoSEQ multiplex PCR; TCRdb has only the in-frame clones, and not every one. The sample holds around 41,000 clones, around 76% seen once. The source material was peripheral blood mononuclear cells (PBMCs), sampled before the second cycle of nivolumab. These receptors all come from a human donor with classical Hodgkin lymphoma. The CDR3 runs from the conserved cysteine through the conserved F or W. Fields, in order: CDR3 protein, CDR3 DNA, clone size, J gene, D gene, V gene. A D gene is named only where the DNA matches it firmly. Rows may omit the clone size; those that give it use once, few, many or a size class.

CASSYSRDSAPPCYNEQFF	TGTGCCAGCAGTTACTCGAGGGACAGCGCACCCCCATGCTACAATGAGCAGTTCTTC	NA	TRBJ2-1	TRBD1	TRBV6-7
CASSSERFGGLSYEQYF	TGTGCCAGCAGCTCCGAGAGGTTTGGCGGCCTAAGCTACGAGCAGTACTTC	NA	TRBJ2-7	NA	TRBV7-2
CASADRGNTEAFF	TGTGCCAGCGCCGACAGGGGGAACACTGAAGCTTTCTTT	NA	TRBJ1-1	TRBD1	TRBV19
CASSAGDTGELFF	TGTGCCAGCAGTGCAGGGGACACCGGGGAGCTGTTTTTT	once	TRBJ2-2	NA	TRBV6-4
CASSVQLDRNIQYF	TGTGCCAGCAGCGTCCAGTTGGACCGGAACATTCAGTACTTC	NA	TRBJ2-4	NA	TRBV7-9
CASSTQGGYSGNTIYF	TGTGCCAGTAGTACCCAGGGGGGATACTCTGGAAACACCATATATTTT	NA	TRBJ1-3	TRBD1	TRBV19
CASSRTGHTYEQYF	TGTGCCAGCTCCCGGACAGGGCATACCTACGAGCAGTACTTC	NA	TRBJ2-7	TRBD1	TRBV18
CASSIGGTGLNTEAFF	TGTGCCAGCAGTATTGGAGGGACAGGGCTTAACACTGAAGCTTTCTTT	NA	TRBJ1-1	TRBD1	TRBV28
CASSLDRNSAGYTF	TGTGCCAGCAGCCTGGACCGGAATAGCGCTGGCTACACCTTC	few	TRBJ1-2	NA	TRBV6-5
CASSYSQGGSPLHF	TGTGCCAGCAGTTACTCGCAAGGGGGTTCACCCCTCCACTTT	NA	TRBJ1-6	NA	TRBV6-5
CASRVFSYEQYF	TGTGCCAGCAGGGTATTTTCCTACGAGCAGTACTTC	NA	TRBJ2-7	NA	TRBV6-1
CASSYTEDEQYF	TGTGCCAGCAGTTACACAGAGGACGAGCAGTACTTC	NA	TRBJ2-7	NA	TRBV6-5
CASSLAPSGNSYEQYF	TGTGCCAGCAGCTTAGCGCCTAGCGGGAACTCCTACGAGCAGTACTTC	NA	TRBJ2-7	TRBD2	TRBV7-6
CASSLNRAYEQYF	TGTGCCAGCAGCTTAAACAGGGCCTACGAGCAGTACTTC	NA	TRBJ2-7	NA	TRBV7-6
CSVDSSEKLFF	TGCAGCGTAGACAGCTCCGAAAAACTGTTTTTT	NA	TRBJ1-4	NA	TRBV29-1
CASSAQNQGLAPREQYF	TGTGCCAGCAGCGCACAGAATCAAGGACTAGCCCCACGCGAGCAGTACTTC	once	TRBJ2-7	TRBD2	TRBV9
CASSPPGQKDEKLFF	TGTGCCAGCTCACCACCGGGACAGAAGGATGAAAAACTGTTTTTT	NA	TRBJ1-4	TRBD1	TRBV18
CAWTRGLPWSYNEQFF	TGTGCCTGGACTCGAGGACTACCTTGGTCCTACAATGAGCAGTTCTTC	NA	TRBJ2-1	NA	TRBV30
CASSKAIRREGSGANVLTF	TGTGCCAGCAGCAAAGCCATTCGGCGGGAGGGCTCTGGGGCCAACGTCCTGACTTTC	NA	TRBJ2-6	NA	TRBV21-1
CASSVGDRNTEAFF	TGTGCCAGCAGTGTAGGGGATAGGAACACTGAAGCTTTCTTT	NA	TRBJ1-1	NA	TRBV6-1
CASSPQSSTDTQYF	TGTGCCAGCAGCCCCCAAAGCAGCACAGATACGCAGTATTTT	NA	TRBJ2-3	NA	TRBV7-8
CASSQAEDYEQYF	TGTGCCAGCAGCCAGGCGGAGGACTACGAGCAGTACTTC	NA	TRBJ2-7	NA	TRBV4-2
CASSGGSFYGYTF	TGTGCCAGCAGTGGTGGTTCCTTCTATGGCTACACCTTC	NA	TRBJ1-2	NA	TRBV2
CASSRGLAGTDTQYF	TGTGCCAGCAGCCGGGGACTAGCGGGCACAGATACGCAGTATTTT	NA	TRBJ2-3	TRBD2	TRBV4-2
CASSSASTSGKGEQFF	TGTGCCAGCAGTTCCGCTTCGACTAGCGGGAAGGGTGAGCAGTTCTTC	NA	TRBJ2-1	TRBD2	TRBV6-6
CASSPLIRTGKYNSPLHF	TGTGCCAGCAGCCCTCTGATAAGGACAGGGAAATATAATTCACCCCTCCACTTT	NA	TRBJ1-6	TRBD1	TRBV7-9
CASTRGLIQPQHF	TGTGCCAGTACGAGGGGGCTTATTCAGCCCCAGCATTTT	NA	TRBJ1-5	TRBD1	TRBV19
CASSPPQGAREKLFF	TGTGCCAGCTCACCACCACAGGGGGCGCGTGAAAAACTGTTTTTT	NA	TRBJ1-4	TRBD1	TRBV18
CASSEEGYHEQYF	TGTGCCAGCAGCGAAGAAGGGTACCACGAGCAGTACTTC	NA	TRBJ2-7	NA	TRBV9
CASSQDEPSYGYTF	TGCGCCAGCAGCCAAGACGAGCCTTCCTATGGCTACACCTTC	medium-sized	TRBJ1-2	NA	TRBV4-3
CASSSGTGVSYEQYF	TGTGCCAGCAGTTCCGGGACAGGCGTCTCCTACGAGCAGTACTTC	NA	TRBJ2-7	TRBD1	TRBV28
CATNGLAGGDTQYF	TGTGCCACCAATGGACTAGCGGGGGGAGATACGCAGTATTTT	NA	TRBJ2-3	TRBD2	TRBV7-2
CASSVDRTGGFNGELFF	TGTGCCAGCAGCGTAGATAGGACAGGGGGCTTTAACGGGGAGCTGTTTTTT	NA	TRBJ2-2	TRBD1	TRBV9
CASSSRVITEAFF	TGTGCCAGCAGCTCCCGGGTCATCACTGAAGCTTTCTTT	few	TRBJ1-1	NA	TRBV7-2
CASSSTGGGLSREQYF	TGTGCCAGCAGCTCAACGGGGGGCGGGCTGTCCAGGGAGCAGTACTTC	NA	TRBJ2-7	NA	TRBV7-2
CASSSRRSGRVNQPQHF	TGTGCCAGCAGCTCCCGTCGCTCCGGACGGGTTAATCAGCCCCAGCATTTT	NA	TRBJ1-5	NA	TRBV7-9
CASSAPGTGVYYGYTF	TGTGCCAGCAGCGCCCCCGGGACAGGGGTATACTATGGCTACACCTTC	NA	TRBJ1-2	TRBD1	TRBV9
CASSFVAGVPREQFF	TGTGCCAGCAGCTTTGTAGCGGGAGTGCCTCGAGAGCAGTTCTTC	NA	TRBJ2-1	TRBD2	TRBV7-2
CASSFTGDIQYF	TGTGCCAGCAGCTTCACAGGGGACATTCAGTACTTC	NA	TRBJ2-4	TRBD1	TRBV9
CASSKGAAMLGYTF	TGTGCCAGCAGCAAGGGGGCCGCTATGCTGGGCTACACCTTC	few	TRBJ1-2	TRBD1	TRBV5-6
CASRQELPTNNYEQYF	TGTGCCAGCAGGCAGGAGCTTCCGACAAATAACTACGAGCAGTACTTC	once	TRBJ2-7	NA	TRBV5-4
CASSGDRGPKEPQHF	TGTGCCAGTAGCGGCGACAGGGGCCCCAAGGAGCCCCAGCATTTT	NA	TRBJ1-5	TRBD1	TRBV19
CASSPRTGGSTNEKLFF	TGTGCCAGCAGCCCCCGGACAGGGGGCTCAACTAATGAAAAACTGTTTTTT	NA	TRBJ1-4	TRBD1	TRBV7-2
CASSIPANTEAFF	TGTGCCAGTAGTATACCAGCGAACACTGAAGCTTTCTTT	few	TRBJ1-1	NA	TRBV19